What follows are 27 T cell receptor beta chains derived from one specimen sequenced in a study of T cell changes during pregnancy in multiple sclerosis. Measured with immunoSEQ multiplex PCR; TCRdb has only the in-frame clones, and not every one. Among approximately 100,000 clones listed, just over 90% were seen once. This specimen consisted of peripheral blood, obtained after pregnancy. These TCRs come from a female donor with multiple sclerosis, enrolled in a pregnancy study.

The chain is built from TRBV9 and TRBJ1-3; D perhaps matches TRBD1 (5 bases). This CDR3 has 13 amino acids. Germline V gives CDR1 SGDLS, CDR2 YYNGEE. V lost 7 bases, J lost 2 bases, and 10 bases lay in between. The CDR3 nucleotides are TGTGCCAGCGGGCCAGGGCCTGGAAACACCATATATTTT. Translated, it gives CASGPGPGNTIYF.

The CDR3 bases are TGTGCCAGCAGCCAAGATCTAGTTGTGGTCGATGGCTACACCTTC. This gives the protein CASSQDLVVVDGYTF. The gene calls are TRBV4-2 and TRBJ1-2; D ambiguous. There are 15 residues in the CDR3. Per the germline V gene, CDR1 is LGHNA and CDR2 is YNFKEQ. V shed 0 bases and J shed 6 bases, with 14 bases lying between them.

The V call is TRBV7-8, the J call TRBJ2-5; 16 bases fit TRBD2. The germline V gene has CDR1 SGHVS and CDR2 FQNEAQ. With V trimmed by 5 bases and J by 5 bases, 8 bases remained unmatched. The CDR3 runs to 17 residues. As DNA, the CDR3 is TGTGCCAGCAGCCCCGGGACTAGCGGGGGGGCCAGGGAGACCCAGTACTTC. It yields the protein CASSPGTSGGARETQYF.

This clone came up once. CDR3 amino acids: CASSQLAGGRGETQYF. CDR3 nucleotide sequence: TGTGCCAGCTCACAACTAGCGGGGGGGCGCGGAGAGACCCAGTACTTC. The genes are TRBV18 and TRBJ2-5, with TRBD2 matching over 13 bases. The germline V gene encodes CDR1 KGHSH and CDR2 LQKENI. There are 16 residues in the CDR3. Trimming took 4 bases from V and 4 from J; bases not matched to a gene: 6.

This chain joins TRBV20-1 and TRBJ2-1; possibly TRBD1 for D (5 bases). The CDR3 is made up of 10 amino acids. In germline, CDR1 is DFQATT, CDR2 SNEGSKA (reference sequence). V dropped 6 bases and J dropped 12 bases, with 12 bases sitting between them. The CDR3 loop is CSAKEGVQFF. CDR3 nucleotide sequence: TGCAGTGCGAAAGAAGGGGTGCAGTTCTTC.

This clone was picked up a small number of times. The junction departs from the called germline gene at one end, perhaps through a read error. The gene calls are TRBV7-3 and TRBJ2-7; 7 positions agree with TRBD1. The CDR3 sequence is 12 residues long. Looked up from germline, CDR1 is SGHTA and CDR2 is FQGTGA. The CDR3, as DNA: TGTGCCAGCAGCACCTCAGGGGGAACGGCGCACTTC. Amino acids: CASSTSGGTAHF. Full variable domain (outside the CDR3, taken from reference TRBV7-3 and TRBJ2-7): GAGVSQTPSNKVTEKGKYVELRCDPISGHTALYWYRQSLGQGPEFLIYFQGTGAADDSGLPNDRFFAVRPEGSVSTLKIQRTERGDSAVYLCASSTSGGTAHFGPGTRLTVT.

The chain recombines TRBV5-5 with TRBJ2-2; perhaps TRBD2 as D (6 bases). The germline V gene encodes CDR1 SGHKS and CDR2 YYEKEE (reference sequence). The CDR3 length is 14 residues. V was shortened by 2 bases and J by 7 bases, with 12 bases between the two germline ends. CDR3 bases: TGTGCCAGCAGCTTTGGAGGGTCAAACGGGGAGCTGTTTTTT. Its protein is CASSFGGSNGELFF.

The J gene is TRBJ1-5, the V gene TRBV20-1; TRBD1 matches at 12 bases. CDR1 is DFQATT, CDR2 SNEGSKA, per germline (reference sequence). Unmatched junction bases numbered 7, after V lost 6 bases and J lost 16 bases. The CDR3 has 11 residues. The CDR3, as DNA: TGCAGTGCCGCCCGGGACAGGGGGCTTCATTTT. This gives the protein CSAARDRGLHF.

CDR3 sequence reads: CASSQGGGGQGLYEQYF. CDR3 DNA: TGCGCCAGCAGCCAGGGTGGAGGTGGACAGGGGCTATACGAGCAGTACTTC. This rearrangement joins TRBV4-1 to TRBJ2-7; TRBD1 agrees at 9 bases. Germline trimming cut 3 bases from V and 4 bases from J; bases unmatched to any gene: 13. This CDR3 contains 17 residues. Germline V lookup: CDR1 MGHRA, CDR2 YSYEKL.

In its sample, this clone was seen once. DNA of the CDR3: TGTGCCAGTAGTTGGTCAGGGACAGCGAACACTGAAGCTTTCTTT. Amino acids: CASSWSGTANTEAFF. The V and J genes are TRBV19 and TRBJ1-1; 7 nucleotides match TRBD1. The germline gives CDR1 LNHDA, CDR2 SQIVND (reference sequence). J was trimmed by 1 base and V by 5 bases; bases with no gene match: 7. This CDR3 is 15 amino acids long.

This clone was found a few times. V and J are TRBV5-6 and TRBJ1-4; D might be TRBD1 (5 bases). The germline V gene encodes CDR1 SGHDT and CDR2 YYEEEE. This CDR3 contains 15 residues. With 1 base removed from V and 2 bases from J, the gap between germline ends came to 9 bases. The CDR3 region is CASSLSGVTNEKLFF. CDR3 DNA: TGTGCCAGCAGCTTGTCGGGGGTGACTAATGAAAAACTGTTTTTT.

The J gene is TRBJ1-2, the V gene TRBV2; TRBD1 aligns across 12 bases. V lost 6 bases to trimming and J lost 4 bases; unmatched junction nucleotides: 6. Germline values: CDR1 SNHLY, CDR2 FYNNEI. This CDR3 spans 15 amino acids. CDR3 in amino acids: CASSPGQGAGYGYTF. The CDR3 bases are TGTGCCAGCAGCCCGGGACAGGGGGCCGGCTATGGCTACACCTTC.

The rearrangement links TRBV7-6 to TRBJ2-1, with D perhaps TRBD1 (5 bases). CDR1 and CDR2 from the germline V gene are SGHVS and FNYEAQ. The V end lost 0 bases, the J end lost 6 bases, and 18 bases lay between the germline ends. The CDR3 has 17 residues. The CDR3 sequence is CASSLAIGGQSLNEQFF. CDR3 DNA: TGTGCCAGCAGCTTAGCGATCGGTGGACAAAGCCTCAATGAGCAGTTCTTC.

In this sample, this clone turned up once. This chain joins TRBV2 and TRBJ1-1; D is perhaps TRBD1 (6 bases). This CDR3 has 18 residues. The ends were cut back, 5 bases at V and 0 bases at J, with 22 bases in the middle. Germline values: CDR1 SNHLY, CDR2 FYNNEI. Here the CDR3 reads CASSSTGFLGLMNTEAFF. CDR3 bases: TGTGCCAGCAGTTCAACAGGGTTTTTGGGACTAATGAACACTGAAGCTTTCTTT.

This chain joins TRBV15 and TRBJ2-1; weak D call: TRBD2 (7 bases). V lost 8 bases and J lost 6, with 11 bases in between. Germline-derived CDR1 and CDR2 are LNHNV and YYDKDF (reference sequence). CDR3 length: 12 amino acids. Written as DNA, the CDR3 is TGTGCCACCTCTGGGGGGGCCAATGAGCAGTTCTTC. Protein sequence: CATSGGANEQFF.

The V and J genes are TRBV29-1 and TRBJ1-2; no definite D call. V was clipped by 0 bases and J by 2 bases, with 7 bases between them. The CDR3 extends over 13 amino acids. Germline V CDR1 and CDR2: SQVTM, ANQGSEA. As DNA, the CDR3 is TGCAGCGTTGAAGAGGCAGGCAACTATGGCTACACCTTC. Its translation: CSVEEAGNYGYTF.

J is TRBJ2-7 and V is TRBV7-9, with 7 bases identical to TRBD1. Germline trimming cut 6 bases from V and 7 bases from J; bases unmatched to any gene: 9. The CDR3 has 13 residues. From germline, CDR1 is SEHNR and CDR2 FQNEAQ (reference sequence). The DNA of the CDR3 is TGTGCCAGCAGGACAACAGGGGACGGGGAGCAGTACTTC. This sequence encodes CASRTTGDGEQYF.

CDR3 sequence (DNA): TGCGCCAGCAGTACTCTAGGATTGGATACGCAGTATTTT. It yields the protein CASSTLGLDTQYF. The gene calls are TRBV10-1 and TRBJ2-3, with no clear D. This CDR3 has 13 amino acids. Germline CDR1 is WNHNN and CDR2 is SYGVQD (reference sequence). The germline V and J ends were trimmed by 5 bases and 6 bases, with 12 bases remaining between them.

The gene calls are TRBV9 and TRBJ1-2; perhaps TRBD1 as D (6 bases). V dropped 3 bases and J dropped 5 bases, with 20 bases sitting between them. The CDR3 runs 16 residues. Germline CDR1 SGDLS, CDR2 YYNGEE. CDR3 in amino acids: CASSGMGQTRGYGYTF. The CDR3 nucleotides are TGTGCCAGCAGCGGGATGGGTCAGACCAGGGGTTATGGCTACACCTTC.

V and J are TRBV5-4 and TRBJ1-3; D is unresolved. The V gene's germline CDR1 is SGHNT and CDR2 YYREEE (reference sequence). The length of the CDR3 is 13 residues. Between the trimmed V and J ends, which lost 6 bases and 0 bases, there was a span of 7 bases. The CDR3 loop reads CASKGGSGNTIYF. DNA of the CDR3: TGTGCCAGCAAGGGAGGCTCTGGAAACACCATATATTTT.

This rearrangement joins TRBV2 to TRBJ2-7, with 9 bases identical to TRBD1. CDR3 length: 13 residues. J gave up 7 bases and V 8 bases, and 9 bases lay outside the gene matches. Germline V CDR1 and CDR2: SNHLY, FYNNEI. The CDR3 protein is CASGTGQGGEQYF. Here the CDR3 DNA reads TGTGCCAGCGGAACGGGACAGGGCGGAGAGCAGTACTTC.

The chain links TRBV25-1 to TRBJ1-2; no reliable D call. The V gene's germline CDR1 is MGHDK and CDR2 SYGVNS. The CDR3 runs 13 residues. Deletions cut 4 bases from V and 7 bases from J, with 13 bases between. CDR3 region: CASSGGGSFGYTF. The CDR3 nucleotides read TGTGCCAGCAGTGGAGGTGGTTCCTTTGGCTACACCTTC.

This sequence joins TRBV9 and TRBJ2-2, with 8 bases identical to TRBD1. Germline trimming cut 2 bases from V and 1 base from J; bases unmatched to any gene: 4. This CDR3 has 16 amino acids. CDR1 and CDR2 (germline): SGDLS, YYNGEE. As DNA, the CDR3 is TGTGCCAGCAGCGTCCAGACAGGGGTGAACACCGGGGAGCTGTTTTTT. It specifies CASSVQTGVNTGELFF.

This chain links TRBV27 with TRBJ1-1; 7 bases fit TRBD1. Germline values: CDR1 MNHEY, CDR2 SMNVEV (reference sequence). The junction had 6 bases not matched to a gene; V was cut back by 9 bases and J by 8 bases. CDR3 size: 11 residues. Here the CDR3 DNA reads TGTGCCAGTAGACTGGGACAGGAAGCTTTCTTT. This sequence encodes CASRLGQEAFF.

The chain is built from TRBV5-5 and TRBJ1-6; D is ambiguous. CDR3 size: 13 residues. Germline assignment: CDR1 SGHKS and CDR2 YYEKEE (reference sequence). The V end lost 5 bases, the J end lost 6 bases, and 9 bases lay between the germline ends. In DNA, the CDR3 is TGTGCCAGCAGACCTCGGGTTAATTCACCCCTCCACTTT. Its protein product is CASRPRVNSPLHF.

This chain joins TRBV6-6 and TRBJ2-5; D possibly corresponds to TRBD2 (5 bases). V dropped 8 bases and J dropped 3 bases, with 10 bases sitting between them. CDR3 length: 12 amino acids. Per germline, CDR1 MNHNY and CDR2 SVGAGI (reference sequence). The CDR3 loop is CASYSAEETQYF. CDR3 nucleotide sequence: TGTGCCAGCTATAGCGCGGAAGAGACCCAGTACTTC.

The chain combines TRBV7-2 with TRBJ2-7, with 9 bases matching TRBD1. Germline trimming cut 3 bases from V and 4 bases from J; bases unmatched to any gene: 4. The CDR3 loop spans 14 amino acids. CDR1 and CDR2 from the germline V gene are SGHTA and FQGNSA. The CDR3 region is CASSLDRGDYEQYF. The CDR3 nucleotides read TGTGCCAGCAGCTTGGACAGGGGCGATTACGAGCAGTACTTC.